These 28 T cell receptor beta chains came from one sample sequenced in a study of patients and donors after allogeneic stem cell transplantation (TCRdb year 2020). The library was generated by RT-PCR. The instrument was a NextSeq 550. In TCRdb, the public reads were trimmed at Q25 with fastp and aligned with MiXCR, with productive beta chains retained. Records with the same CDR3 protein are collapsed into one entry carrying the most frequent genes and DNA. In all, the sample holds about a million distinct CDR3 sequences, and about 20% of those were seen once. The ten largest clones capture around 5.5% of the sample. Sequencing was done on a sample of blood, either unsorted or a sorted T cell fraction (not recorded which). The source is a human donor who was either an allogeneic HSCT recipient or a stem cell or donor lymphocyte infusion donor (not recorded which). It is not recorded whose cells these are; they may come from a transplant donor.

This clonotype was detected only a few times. The CDR3 DNA sequence: TGTGCCTGGAGGGGGGACACTGAAGCTTTCTTT. Encoded protein: CAWRGDTEAFF. The chain is built from TRBV30 and TRBJ1-1, with a weak D call TRBD1 (5 bases). Deletions cut 3 bases from V and 3 bases from J, with 5 bases between. Germline V gene lookup returns CDR1 GTSNPN and CDR2 SVGIG (reference sequence). The CDR3 covers 11 residues.

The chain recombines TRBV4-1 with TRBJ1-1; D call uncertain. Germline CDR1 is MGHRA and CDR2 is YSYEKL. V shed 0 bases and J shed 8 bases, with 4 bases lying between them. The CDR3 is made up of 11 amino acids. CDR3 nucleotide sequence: TGCGCCAGCAGCCAAGATCAGGAAGCTTTCTTT. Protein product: CASSQDQEAFF.

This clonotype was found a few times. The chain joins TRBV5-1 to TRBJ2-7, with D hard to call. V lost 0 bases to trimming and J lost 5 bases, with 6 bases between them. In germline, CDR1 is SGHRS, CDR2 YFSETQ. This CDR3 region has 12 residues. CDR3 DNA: TGCGCCAGCAGCTTGGGGAACAACGAGCAGTACTTC. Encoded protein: CASSLGNNEQYF. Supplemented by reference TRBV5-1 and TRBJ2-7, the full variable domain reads KAGVTQTPRYLIKTRGQQVTLSCSPISGHRSVSWYQQTPGQGLQFLFEYFSETQRNKGNFPGRFSGRQFSNSRSEMNVSTLELGDSALYLCASSLGNNEQYFGPGTRLTVT.

Written as DNA, the CDR3 is TGTGCCAGCAATCGGGAGAACACCGGGGAGCTGTTTTTT. Translation: CASNRENTGELFF. The chain has TRBV7-6 and TRBJ2-2; a weak D match, TRBD2 (5 bases). Germline V gene lookup returns CDR1 SGHVS and CDR2 FNYEAQ. The CDR3 is 13 residues long. V was pared by 7 bases and J by 1 base, with 7 bases between.

The CDR3 region has the DNA TGCGCCAGCAGCTTGGAGTGGGCTGCGAACACTGAAGCTTTCTTT. Amino acid sequence: CASSLEWAANTEAFF. The rearrangement links TRBV5-1 to TRBJ1-1; unclear D gene. Germline CDR1 SGHRS, CDR2 YFSETQ. CDR3 length equals 15 residues. Between the trimmed V and J ends, which lost 0 bases and 1 base, there was a span of 10 bases.

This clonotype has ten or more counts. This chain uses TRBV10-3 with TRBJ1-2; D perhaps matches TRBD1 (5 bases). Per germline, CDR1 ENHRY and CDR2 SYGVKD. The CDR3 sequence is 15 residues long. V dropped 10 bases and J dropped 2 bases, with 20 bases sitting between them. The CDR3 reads CASIDRRGSNYGYTF. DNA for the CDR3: TGTGCCAGCATCGACAGAAGAGGATCGAACTATGGCTACACCTTC.

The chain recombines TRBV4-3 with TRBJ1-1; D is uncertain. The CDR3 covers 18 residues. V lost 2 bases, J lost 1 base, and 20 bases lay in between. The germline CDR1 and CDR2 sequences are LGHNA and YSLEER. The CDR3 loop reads CASSQSFSLVRANTEAFF. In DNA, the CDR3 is TGCGCCAGCAGCCAAAGCTTTAGCCTTGTGAGGGCGAACACTGAAGCTTTCTTT.

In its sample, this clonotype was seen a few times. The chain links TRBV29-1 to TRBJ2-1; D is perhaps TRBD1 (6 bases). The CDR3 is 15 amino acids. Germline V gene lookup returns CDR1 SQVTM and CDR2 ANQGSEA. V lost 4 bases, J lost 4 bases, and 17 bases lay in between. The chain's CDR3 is CSVGLARGYYNEQFF. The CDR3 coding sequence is TGCAGCGTTGGGCTCGCCAGGGGCTATTACAATGAGCAGTTCTTC.

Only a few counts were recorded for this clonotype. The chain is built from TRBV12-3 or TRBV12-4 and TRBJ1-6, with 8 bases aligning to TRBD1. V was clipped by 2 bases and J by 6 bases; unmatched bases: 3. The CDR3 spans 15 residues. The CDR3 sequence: CASSLRDRSNSPLHF. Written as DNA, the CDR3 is TGTGCCAGCAGTTTAAGGGACAGGAGTAATTCACCCCTCCACTTT.

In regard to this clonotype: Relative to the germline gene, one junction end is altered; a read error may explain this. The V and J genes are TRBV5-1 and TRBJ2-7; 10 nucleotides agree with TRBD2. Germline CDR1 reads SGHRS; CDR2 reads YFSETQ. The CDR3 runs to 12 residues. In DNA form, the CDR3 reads TGCGCCAGCAGCTTGGCCGGTCTAGCGGGAGTCTTC. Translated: CASSLAGLAGVF.

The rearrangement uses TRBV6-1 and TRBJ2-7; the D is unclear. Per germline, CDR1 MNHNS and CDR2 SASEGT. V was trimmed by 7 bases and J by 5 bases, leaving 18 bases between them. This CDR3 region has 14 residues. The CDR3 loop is CASTTGRRTDEQYF. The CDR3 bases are TGTGCCAGCACTACTGGACGCCGGACGGACGAGCAGTACTTC.

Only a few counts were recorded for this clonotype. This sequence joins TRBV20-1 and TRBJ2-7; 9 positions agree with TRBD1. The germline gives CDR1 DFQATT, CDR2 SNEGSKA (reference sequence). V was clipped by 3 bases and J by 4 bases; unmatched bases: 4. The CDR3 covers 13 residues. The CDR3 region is CSASGTGIYEQYF. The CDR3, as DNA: TGCAGTGCTAGCGGGACAGGGATATACGAGCAGTACTTC.

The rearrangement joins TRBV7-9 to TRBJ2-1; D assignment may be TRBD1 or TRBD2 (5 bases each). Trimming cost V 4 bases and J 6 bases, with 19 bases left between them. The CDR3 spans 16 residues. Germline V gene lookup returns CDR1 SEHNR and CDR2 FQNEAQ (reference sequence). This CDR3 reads CASSSIRLGTINEQFF. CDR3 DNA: TGTGCCAGCAGCTCCATCCGGCTAGGGACCATCAATGAGCAGTTCTTC.

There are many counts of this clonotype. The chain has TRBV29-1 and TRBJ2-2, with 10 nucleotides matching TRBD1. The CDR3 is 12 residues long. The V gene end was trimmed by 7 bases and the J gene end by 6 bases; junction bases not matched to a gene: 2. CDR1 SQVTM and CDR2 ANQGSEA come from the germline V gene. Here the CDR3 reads CSGGQGAGELFF. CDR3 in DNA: TGCAGCGGTGGACAGGGGGCCGGGGAGCTGTTTTTT.

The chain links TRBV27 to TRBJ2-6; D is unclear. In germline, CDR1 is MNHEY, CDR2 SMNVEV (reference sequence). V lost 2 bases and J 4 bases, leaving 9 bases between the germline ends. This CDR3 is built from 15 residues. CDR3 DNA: TGTGCCAGCAGTTTACGGCCAGCAGGGGCCAACGTCCTGACTTTC. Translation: CASSLRPAGANVLTF.

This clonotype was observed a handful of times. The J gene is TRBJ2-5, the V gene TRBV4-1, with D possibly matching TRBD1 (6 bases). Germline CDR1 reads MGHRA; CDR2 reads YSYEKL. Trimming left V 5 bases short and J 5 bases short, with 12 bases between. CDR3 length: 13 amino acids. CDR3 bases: TGCGCCAGCAGCACCTACAGGGTGGAGACCCAGTACTTC. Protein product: CASSTYRVETQYF.

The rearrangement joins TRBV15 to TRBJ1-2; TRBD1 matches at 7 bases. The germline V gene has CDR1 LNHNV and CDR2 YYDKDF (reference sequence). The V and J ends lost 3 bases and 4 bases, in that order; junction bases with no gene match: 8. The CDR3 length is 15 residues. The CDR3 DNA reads TGTGCCACCAGCAGTCACGACAGGGCGGCCTATGGCTACACCTTC. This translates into CATSSHDRAAYGYTF.

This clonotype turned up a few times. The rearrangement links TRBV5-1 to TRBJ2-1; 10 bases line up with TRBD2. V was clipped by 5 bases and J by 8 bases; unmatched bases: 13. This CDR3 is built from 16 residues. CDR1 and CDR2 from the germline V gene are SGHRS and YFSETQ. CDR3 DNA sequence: TGCGCCAGCAGACTACGGGCAGCGGGAGGGTTCGATGAGCAGTTCTTC. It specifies CASRLRAAGGFDEQFF.

The CDR3 loop reads CASDRGGGEKLFF. CDR3 nucleotide sequence: TGTGCCAGCGACAGGGGGGGTGGAGAAAAACTGTTTTTT. The chain uses TRBV2 and TRBJ1-4, with 9 positions matching TRBD1. Germline assignment: CDR1 SNHLY and CDR2 FYNNEI. This CDR3 has 13 residues. With 8 bases clipped from V and 8 bases from J, the junction kept 6 bases outside the gene matches.

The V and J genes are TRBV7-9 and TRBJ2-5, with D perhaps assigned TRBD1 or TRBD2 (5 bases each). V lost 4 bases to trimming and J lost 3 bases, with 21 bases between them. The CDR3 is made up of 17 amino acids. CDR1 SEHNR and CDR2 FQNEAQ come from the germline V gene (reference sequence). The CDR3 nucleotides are TGTGCCAGCAGCTCGAATGTTGGGGGAACAGGAGAAGAGACCCAGTACTTC. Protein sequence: CASSSNVGGTGEETQYF.

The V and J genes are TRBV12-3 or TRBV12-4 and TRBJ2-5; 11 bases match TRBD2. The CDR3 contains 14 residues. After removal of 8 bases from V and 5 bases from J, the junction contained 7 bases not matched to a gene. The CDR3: CASFSSGGLETQYF. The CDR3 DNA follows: TGTGCCAGCTTCTCTAGCGGGGGGTTGGAGACCCAGTACTTC.

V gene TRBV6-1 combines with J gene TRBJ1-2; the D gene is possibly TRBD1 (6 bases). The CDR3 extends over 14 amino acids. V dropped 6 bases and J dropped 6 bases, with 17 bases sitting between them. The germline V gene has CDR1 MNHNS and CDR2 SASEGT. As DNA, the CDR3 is TGTGCCAGCAGACAACAGGGTAGGGGCGATGGCTACACCTTC. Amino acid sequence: CASRQQGRGDGYTF.

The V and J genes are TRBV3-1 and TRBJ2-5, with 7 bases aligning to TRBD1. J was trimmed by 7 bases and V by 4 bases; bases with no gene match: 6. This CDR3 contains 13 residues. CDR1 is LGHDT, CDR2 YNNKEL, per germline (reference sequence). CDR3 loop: CASSLRDRGTQYF. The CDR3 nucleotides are TGTGCCAGCAGCCTCCGGGACAGAGGGACCCAGTACTTC.

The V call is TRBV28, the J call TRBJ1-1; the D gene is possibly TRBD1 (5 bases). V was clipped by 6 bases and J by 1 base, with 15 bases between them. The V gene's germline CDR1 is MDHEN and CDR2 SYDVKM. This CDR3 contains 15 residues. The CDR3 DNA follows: TGTGCCAGCAGCCAAGTGTCCGGGGGGAACACTGAAGCTTTCTTT. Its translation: CASSQVSGGNTEAFF.

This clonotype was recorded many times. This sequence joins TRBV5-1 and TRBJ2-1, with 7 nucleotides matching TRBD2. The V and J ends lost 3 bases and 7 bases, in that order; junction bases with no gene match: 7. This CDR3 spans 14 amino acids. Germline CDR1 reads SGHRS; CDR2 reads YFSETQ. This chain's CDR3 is CASSSPLGGNEQFF. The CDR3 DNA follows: TGCGCCAGCAGCTCGCCTTTGGGGGGGAATGAGCAGTTCTTC.

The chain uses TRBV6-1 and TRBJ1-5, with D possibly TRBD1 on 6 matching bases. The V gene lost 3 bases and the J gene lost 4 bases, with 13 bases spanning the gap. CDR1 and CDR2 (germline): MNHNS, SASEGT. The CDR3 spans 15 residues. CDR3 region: CASSEGQGKNQPQHF. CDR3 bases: TGTGCCAGCAGTGAGGGCCAGGGGAAAAATCAGCCCCAGCATTTT.

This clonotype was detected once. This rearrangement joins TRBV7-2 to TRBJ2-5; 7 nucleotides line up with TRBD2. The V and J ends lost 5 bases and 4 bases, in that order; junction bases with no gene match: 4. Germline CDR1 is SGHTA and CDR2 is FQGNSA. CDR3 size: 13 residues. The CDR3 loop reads CASSRPGGETQYF. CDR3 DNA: TGTGCCAGCAGCCGACCGGGGGGAGAGACCCAGTACTTC.

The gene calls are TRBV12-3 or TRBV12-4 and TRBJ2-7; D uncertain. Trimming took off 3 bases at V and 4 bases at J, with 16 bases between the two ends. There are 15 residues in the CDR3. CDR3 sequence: CASSFSQWAPYEQYF. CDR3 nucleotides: TGTGCCAGCAGTTTTTCACAGTGGGCCCCATACGAGCAGTACTTC.